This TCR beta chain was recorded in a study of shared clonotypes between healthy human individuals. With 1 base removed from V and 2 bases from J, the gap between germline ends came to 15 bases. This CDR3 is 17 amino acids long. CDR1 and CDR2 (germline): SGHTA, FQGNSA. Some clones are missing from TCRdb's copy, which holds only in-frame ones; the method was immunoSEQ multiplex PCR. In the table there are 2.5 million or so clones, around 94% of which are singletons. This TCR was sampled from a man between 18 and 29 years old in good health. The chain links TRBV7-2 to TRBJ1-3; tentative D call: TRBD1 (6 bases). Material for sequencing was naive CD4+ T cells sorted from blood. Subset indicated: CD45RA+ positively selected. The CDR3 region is CASSLVGTGNAGNTIYF. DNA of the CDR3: TGTGCCAGCAGCTTAGTAGGTACAGGGAACGCTGGAAACACCATATATTTT. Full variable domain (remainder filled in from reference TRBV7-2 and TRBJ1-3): GAGVSQSPSNKVTEKGKDVELRCDPISGHTALYWYRQSLGQGLEFLIYFQGNSAPDKSGLPSDRFSAERTGGSVSTLTIQRTQQEDSAVYLCASSLVGTGNAGNTIYFGEGSWLTVV.